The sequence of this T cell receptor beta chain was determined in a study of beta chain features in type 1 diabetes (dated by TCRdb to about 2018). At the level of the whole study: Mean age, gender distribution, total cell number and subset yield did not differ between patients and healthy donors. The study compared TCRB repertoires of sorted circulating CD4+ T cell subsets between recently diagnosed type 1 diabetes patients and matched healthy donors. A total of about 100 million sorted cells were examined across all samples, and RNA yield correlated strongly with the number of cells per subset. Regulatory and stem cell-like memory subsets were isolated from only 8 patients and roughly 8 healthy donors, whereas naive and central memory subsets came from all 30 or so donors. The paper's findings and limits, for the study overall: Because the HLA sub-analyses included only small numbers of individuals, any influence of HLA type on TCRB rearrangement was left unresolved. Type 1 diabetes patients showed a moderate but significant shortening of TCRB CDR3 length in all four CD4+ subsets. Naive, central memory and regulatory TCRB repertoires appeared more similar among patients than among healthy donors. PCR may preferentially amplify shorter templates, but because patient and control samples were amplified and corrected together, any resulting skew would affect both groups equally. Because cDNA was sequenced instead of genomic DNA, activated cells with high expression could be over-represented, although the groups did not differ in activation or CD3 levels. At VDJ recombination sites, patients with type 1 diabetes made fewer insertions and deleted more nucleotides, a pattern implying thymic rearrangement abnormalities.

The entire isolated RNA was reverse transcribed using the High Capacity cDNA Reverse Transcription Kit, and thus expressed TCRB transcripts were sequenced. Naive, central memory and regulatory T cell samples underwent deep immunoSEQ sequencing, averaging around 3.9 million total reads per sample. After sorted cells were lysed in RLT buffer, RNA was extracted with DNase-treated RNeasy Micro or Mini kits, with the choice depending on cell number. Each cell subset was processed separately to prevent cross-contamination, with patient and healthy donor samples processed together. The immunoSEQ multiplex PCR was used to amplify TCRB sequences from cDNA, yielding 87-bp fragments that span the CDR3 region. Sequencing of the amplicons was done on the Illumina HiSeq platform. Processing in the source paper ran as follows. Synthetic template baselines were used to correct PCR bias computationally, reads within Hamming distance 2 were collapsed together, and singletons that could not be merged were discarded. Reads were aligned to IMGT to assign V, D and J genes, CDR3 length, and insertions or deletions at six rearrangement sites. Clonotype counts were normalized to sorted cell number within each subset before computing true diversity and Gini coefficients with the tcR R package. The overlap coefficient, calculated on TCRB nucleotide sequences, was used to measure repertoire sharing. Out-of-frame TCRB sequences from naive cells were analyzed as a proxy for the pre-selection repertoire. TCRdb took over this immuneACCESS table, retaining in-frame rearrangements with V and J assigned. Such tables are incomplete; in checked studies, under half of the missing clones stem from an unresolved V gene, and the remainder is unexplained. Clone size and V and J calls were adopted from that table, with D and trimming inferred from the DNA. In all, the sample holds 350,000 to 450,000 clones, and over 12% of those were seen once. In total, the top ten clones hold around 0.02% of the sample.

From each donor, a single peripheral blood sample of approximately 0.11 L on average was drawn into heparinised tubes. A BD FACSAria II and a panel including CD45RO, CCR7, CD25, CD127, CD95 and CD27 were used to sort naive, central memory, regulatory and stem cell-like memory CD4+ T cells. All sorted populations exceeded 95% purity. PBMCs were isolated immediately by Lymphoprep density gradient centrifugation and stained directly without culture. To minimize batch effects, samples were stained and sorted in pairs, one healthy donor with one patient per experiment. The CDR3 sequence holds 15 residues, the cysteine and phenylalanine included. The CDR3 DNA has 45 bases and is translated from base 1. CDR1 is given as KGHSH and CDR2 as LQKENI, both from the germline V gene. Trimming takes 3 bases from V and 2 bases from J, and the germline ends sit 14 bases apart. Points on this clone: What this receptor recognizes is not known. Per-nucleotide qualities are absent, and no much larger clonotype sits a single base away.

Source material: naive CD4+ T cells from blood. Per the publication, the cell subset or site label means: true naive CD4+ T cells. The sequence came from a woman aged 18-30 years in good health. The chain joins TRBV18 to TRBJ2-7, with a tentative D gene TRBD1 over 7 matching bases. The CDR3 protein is CASSPGGRGAYEQYF. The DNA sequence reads TGTGCCAGCTCACCGGGAGGCAGGGGGGCCTACGAGCAGTACTTC. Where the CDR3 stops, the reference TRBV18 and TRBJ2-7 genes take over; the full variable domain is NAGVMQNPRHLVRRRGQEARLRCSPMKGHSHVYWYRQLPEEGLKFMVYLQKENIIDESGMPKERFSAEFPKEGPSILRIQQVVRGDSAAYFCASSPGGRGAYEQYFGPGTRLTVT.